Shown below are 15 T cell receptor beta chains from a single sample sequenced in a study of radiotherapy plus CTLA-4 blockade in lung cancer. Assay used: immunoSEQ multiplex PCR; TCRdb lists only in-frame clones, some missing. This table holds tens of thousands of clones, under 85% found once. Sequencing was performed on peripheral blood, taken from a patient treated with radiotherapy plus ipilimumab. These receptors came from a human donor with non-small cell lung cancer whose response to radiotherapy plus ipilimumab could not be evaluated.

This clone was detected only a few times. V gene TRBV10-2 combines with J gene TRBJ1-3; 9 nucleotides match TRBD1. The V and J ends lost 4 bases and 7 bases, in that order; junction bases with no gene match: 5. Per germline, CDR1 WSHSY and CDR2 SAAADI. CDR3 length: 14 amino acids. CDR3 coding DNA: TGCGCCAGCAGTGGGACAGGGGCGGCGAACACCATATATTTT. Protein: CASSGTGAANTIYF.

For the CDR3, the DNA is TGTGCCAGCAGTAAACAGGGATACTCCTATAATTCACCCCTCCACTTT. This codes for CASSKQGYSYNSPLHF. The chain uses TRBV28 and TRBJ1-6, with a tentative D call TRBD1 (6 bases). There are 16 residues in the CDR3. V gave up 5 bases and J gave up 0 bases, with 11 bases separating them. Germline assignment: CDR1 MDHEN and CDR2 SYDVKM.

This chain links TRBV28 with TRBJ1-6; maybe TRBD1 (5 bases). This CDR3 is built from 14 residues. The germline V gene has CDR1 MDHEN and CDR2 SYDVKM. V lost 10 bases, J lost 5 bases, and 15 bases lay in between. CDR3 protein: CATKRRQHNSPLHF. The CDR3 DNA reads TGTGCCACCAAACGCCGACAGCATAATTCACCCCTCCACTTT.

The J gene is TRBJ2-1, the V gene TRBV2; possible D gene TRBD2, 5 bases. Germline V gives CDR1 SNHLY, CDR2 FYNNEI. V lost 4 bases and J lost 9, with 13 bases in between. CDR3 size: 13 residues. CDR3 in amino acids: CASSAEEAFEQFF. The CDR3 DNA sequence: TGTGCCAGCAGTGCTGAGGAGGCTTTTGAGCAGTTCTTC.

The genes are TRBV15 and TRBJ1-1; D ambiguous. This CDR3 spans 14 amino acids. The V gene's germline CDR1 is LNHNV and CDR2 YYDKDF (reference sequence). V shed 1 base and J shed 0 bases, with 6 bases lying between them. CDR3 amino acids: CATSRGEMNTEAFF. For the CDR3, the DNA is TGTGCCACCAGCAGAGGGGAGATGAACACTGAAGCTTTCTTT. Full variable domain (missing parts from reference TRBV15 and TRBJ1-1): DAMVIQNPRYQVTQFGKPVTLSCSQTLNHNVMYWYQQKSSQAPKLLFHYYDKDFNNEADTPDNFQSRRPNTSFCFLDIRSPGLGDTAMYLCATSRGEMNTEAFFGQGTRLTVV.

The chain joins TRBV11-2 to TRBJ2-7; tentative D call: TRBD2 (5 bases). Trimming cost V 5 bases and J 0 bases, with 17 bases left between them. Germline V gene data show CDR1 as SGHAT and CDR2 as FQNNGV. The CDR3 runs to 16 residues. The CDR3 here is CASSQYGLASSYEQYF. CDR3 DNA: TGTGCCAGCAGCCAATACGGACTCGCCAGCTCCTACGAGCAGTACTTC. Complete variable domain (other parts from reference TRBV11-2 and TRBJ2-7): EAGVAQSPRYKIIEKRQSVAFWCNPISGHATLYWYQQILGQGPKLLIQFQNNGVVDDSQLPKDRFSAERLKGVDSTLKIQPAKLEDSAVYLCASSQYGLASSYEQYFGPGTRLTVT.

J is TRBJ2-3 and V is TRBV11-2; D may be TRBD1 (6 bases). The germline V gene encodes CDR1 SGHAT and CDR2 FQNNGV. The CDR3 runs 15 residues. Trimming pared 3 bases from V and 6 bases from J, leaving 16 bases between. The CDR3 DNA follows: TGTGCCAGCAGCTTTAGGGGGATCAGTTTCGATACGCAGTATTTT. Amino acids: CASSFRGISFDTQYF.

The CDR3, as DNA: TGTGCCAGCAGGCTACTGGGACAGGGGAATTCACCCCTCCACTTT. This encodes CASRLLGQGNSPLHF. The chain carries TRBV2 and TRBJ1-6, with 10 bases lining up with TRBD1. The CDR3 has 15 residues. V was pared by 6 bases and J by 7 bases, with 6 bases of the junction left unmatched. Germline V gene data show CDR1 as SNHLY and CDR2 as FYNNEI.

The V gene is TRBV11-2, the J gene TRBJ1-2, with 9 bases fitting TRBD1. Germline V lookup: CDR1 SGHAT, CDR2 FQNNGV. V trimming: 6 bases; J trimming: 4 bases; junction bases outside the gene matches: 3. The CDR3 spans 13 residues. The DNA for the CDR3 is TGTGCCAGCAGAGCGACAGGGGGCTATGGCTACACCTTC. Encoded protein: CASRATGGYGYTF.

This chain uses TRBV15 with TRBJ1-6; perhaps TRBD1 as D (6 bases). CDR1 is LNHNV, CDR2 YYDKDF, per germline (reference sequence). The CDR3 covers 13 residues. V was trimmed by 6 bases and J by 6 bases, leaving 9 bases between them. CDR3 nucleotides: TGTGCCACCAGTCTACAGGGTAATTCACCCCTCCACTTT. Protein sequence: CATSLQGNSPLHF.

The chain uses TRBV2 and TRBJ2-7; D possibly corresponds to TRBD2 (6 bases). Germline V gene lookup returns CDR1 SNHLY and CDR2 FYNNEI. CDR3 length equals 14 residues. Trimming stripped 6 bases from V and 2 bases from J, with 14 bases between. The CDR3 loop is CASSGGMSAYEQYF. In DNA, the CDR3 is TGTGCCAGCAGCGGAGGGATGTCCGCCTACGAGCAGTACTTC.

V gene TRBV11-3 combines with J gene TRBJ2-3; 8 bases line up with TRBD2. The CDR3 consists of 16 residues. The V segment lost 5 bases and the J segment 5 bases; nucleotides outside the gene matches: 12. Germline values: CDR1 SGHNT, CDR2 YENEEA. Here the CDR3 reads CASSLRSGLAGDTQYF. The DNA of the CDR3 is TGTGCCAGCAGCCTTAGATCTGGTCTAGCGGGAGATACGCAGTATTTT.

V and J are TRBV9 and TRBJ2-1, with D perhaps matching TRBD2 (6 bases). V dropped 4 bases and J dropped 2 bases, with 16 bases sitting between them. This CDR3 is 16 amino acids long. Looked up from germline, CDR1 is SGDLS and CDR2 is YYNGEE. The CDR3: CASSPGGDATYNEQFF. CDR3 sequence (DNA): TGTGCCAGCAGCCCCGGCGGGGACGCAACCTACAATGAGCAGTTCTTC. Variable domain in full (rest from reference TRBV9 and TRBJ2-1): DSGVTQTPKHLITATGQRVTLRCSPRSGDLSVYWYQQSLDQGLQFLIQYYNGEERAKGNILERFSAQQFPDLHSELNLSSLELGDSALYFCASSPGGDATYNEQFFGPGTRLTVL.

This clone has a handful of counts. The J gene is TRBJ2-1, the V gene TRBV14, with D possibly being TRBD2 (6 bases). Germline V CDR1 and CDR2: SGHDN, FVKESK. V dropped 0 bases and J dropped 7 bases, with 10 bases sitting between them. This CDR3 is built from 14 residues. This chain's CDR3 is CASSQDILANEQFF. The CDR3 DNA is TGTGCCAGCAGCCAAGATATCCTAGCGAATGAGCAGTTCTTC.

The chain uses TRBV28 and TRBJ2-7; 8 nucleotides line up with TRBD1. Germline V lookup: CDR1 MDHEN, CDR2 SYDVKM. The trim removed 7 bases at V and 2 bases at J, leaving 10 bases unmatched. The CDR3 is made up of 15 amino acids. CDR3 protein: CASNPPGTGTYEQYF. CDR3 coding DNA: TGTGCCAGCAACCCCCCCGGGACAGGCACCTACGAGCAGTACTTC.